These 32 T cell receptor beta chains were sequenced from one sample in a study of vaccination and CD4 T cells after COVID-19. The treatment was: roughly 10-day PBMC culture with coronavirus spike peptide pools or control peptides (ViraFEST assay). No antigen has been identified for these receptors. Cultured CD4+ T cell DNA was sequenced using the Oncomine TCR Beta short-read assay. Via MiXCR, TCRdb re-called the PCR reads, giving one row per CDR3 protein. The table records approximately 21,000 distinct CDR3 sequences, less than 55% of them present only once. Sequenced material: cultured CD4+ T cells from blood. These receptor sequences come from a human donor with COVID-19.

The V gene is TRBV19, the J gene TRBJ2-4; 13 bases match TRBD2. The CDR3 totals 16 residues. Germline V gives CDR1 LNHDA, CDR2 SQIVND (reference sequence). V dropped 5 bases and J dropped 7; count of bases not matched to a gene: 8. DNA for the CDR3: TGTGCCAGTAGTGGCGGCCAGACTAGCGGGGGGAACATTCAGTACTTC. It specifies CASSGGQTSGGNIQYF.

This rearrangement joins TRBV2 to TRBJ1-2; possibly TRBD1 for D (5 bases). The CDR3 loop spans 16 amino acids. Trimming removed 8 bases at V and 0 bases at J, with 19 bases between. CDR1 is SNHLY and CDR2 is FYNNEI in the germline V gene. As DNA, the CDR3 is TGTGCCAGCCCGGGGCCGGACTCCCCAGCTAACTATGGCTACACCTTC. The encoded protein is CASPGPDSPANYGYTF.

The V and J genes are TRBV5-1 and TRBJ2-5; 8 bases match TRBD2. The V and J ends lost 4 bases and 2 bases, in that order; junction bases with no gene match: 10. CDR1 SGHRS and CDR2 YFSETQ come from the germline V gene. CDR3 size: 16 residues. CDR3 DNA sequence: TGCGCCAGCAGCCCTGAAGCGGGGGTCCTTCAAGAGACCCAGTACTTC. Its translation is CASSPEAGVLQETQYF. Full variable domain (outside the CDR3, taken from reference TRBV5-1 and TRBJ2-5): KAGVTQTPRYLIKTRGQQVTLSCSPISGHRSVSWYQQTPGQGLQFLFEYFSETQRNKGNFPGRFSGRQFSNSRSEMNVSTLELGDSALYLCASSPEAGVLQETQYFGPGTRLLVL.

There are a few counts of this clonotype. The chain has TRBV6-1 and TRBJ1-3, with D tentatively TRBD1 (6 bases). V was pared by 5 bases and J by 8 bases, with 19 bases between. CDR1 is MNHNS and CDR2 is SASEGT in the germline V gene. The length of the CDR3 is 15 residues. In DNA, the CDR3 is TGTGCCAGCAGTCCTACCGGGACAATCACGGACACCATATATTTT. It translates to CASSPTGTITDTIYF.

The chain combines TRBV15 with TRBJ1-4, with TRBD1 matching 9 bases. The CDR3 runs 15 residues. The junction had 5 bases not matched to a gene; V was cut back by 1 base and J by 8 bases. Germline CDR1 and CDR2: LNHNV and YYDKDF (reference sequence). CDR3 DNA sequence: TGTGCCACCAGCAGAGCGGCAGGGACAGGGGAAAAACTGTTTTTT. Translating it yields CATSRAAGTGEKLFF.

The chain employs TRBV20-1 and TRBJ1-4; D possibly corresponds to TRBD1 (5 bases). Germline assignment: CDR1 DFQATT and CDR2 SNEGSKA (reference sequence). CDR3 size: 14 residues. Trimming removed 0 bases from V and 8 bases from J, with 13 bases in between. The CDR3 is CSARDVQGSEKLFF. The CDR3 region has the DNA TGCAGTGCTAGAGATGTTCAGGGAAGCGAAAAACTGTTTTTT.

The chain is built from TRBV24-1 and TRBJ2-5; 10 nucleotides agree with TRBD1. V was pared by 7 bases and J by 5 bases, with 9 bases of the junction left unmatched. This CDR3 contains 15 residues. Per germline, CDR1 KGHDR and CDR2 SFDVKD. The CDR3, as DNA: TGTGCCACCAGCCAGACAGGGGGCGTGAGTGAGACCCAGTACTTC. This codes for CATSQTGGVSETQYF.

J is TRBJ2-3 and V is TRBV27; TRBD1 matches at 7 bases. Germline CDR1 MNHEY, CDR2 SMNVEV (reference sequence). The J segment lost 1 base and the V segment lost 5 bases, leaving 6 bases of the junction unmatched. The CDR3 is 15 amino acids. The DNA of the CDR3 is TGTGCCAGCAGTACCTACAGGGGTGGCACAGATACGCAGTATTTT. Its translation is CASSTYRGGTDTQYF.

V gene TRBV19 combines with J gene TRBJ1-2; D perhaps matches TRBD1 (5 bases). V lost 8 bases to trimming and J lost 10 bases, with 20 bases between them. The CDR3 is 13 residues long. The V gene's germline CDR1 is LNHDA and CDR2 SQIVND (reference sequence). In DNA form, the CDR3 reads TGTGCCAGTGGCGGCGGTCCACCGGGGGACTACACCTTC. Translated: CASGGGPPGDYTF.

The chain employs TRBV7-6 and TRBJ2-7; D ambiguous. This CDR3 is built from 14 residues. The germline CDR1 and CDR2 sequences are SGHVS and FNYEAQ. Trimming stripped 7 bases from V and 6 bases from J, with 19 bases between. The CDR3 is CASTLGVLSSEQYF. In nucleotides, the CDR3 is TGTGCCAGCACCCTTGGGGTCCTTAGTAGCGAGCAGTACTTC.

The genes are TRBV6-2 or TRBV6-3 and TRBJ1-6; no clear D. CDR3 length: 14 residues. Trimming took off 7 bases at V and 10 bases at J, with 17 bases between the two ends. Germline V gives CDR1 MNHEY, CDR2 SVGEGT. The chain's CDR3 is CASTPFGERSPLHF. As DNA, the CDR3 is TGTGCCAGCACCCCGTTTGGGGAAAGATCACCCCTCCACTTT.

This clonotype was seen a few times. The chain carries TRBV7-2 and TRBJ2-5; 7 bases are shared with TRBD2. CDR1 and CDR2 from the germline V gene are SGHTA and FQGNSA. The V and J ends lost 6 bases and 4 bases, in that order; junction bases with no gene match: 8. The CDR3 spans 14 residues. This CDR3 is CASSPGAGVETQYF. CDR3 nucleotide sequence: TGTGCCAGCAGTCCCGGGGCGGGGGTAGAGACCCAGTACTTC.

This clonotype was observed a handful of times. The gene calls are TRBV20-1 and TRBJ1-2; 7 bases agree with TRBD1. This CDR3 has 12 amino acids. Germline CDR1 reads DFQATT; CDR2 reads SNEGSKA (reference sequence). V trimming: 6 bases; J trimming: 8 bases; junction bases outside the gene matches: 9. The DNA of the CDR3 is TGCAGTGCAACCGACAGGGACAAGGGCTACACCTTC. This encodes CSATDRDKGYTF.

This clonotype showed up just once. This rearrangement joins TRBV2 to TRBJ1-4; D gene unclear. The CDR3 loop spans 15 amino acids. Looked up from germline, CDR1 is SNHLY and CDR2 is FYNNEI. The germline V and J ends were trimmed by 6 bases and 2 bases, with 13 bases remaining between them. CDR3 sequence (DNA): TGTGCCAGCAGCAACTTCCAGATGACTAATGAAAAACTGTTTTTT. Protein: CASSNFQMTNEKLFF.

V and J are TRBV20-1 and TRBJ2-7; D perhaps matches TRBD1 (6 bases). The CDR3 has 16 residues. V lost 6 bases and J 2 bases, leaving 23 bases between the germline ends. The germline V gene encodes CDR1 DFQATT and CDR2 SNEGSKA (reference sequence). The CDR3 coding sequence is TGCAGTGCGCCGGATCTCGGCGGACAGCGAGCCTACGAGCAGTACTTC. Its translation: CSAPDLGGQRAYEQYF.

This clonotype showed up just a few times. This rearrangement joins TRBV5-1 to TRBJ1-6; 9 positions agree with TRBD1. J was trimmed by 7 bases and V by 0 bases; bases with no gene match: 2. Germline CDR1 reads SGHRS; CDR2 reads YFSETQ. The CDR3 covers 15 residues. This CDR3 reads CASSLGGTGNSPLHF. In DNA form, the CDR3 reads TGCGCCAGCAGCTTGGGCGGGACAGGGAATTCACCCCTCCACTTT. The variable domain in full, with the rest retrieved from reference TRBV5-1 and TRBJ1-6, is KAGVTQTPRYLIKTRGQQVTLSCSPISGHRSVSWYQQTPGQGLQFLFEYFSETQRNKGNFPGRFSGRQFSNSRSEMNVSTLELGDSALYLCASSLGGTGNSPLHFGNGTRLTVT.

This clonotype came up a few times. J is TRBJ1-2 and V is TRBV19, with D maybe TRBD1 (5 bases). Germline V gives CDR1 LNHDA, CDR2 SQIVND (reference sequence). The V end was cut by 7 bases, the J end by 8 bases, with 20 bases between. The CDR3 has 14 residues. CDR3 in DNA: TGTGCCAGTATCGCTAGAGGCCGAGGACAAGGCTACACCTTC. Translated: CASIARGRGQGYTF.

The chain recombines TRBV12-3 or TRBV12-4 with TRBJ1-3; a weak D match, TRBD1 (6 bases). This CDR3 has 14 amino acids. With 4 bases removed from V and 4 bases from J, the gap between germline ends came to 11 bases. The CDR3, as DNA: TGTGCCAGCAGTTCCGGGACATTAGGAAACACCATATATTTT. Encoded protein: CASSSGTLGNTIYF.

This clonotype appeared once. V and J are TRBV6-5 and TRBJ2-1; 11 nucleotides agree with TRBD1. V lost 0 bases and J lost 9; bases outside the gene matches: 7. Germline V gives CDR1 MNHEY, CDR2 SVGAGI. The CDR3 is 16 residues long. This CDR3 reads CASSYSSGQGVGEQFF. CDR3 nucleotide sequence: TGTGCCAGCAGTTACTCGTCGGGACAGGGGGTGGGTGAGCAGTTCTTC.

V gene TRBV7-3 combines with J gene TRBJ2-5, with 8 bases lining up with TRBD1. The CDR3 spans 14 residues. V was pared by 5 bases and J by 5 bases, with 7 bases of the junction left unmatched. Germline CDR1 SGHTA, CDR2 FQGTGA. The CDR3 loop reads CASSTGTGGETQYF. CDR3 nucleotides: TGTGCCAGCAGCACGGGGACAGGAGGGGAGACCCAGTACTTC.

The CDR3, as DNA: TGTGCCAGCAGTGTTGGGGGTTATGGCTACACCTTC. This gives the protein CASSVGGYGYTF. This chain uses TRBV2 with TRBJ1-2; a weak D match, TRBD1 (5 bases). The V gene's germline CDR1 is SNHLY and CDR2 FYNNEI. Trimming removed 4 bases from V and 5 bases from J, with 8 bases in between. This CDR3 has 12 residues.

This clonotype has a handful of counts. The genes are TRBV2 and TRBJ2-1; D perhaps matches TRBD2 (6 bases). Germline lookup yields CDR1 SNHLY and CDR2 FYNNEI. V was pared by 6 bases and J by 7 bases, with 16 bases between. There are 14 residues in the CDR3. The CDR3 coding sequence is TGTGCCAGCAGCCTACTAGCAGCAGGGAATGAGCAGTTCTTC. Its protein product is CASSLLAAGNEQFF.

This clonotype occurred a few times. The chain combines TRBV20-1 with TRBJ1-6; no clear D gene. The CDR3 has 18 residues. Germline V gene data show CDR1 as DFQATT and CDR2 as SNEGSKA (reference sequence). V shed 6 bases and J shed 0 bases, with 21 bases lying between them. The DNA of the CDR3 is TGCAGTGCAGAAAGGGTAGGGTTTCAAGGCTCCTATAATTCACCCCTCCACTTT. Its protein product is CSAERVGFQGSYNSPLHF.

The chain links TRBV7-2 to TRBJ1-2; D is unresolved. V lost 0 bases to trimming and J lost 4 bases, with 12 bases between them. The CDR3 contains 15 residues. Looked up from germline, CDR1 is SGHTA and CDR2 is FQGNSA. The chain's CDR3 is CASSLAAIGTYGYTF. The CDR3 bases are TGTGCCAGCAGCTTAGCGGCGATTGGCACCTATGGCTACACCTTC.

CDR3 amino acids: CSALQDSYEQYF. CDR3 DNA sequence: TGCAGTGCCCTCCAGGACAGCTACGAGCAGTACTTC. V and J are TRBV20-1 and TRBJ2-7, with a possible D match to TRBD1 (6 bases). Per the germline V gene, CDR1 is DFQATT and CDR2 is SNEGSKA (reference sequence). Trimming took off 6 bases at V and 3 bases at J, with 12 bases between the two ends. This CDR3 has 12 residues.

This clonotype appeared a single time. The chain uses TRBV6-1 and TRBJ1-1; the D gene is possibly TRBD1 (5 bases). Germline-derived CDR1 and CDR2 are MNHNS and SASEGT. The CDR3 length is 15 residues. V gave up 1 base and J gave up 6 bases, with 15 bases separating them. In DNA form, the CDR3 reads TGTGCCAGCAGTGAAGGGCGGCTTGGGGCCCCTGAAGCTTTCTTT. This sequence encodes CASSEGRLGAPEAFF.

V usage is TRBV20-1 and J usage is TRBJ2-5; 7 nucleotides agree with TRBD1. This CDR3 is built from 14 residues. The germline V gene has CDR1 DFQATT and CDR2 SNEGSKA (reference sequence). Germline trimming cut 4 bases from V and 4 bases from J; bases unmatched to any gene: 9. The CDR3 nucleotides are TGCAGTGCTATAGACAGGGTTACGGGAGAGACCCAGTACTTC. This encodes CSAIDRVTGETQYF.

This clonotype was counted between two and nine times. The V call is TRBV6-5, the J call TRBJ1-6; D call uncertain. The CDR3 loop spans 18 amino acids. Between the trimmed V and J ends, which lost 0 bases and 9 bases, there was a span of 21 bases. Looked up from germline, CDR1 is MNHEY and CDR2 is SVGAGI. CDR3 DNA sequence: TGTGCCAGCAGTTACTCGAGGACGGGGATGGGCCTTGGTTCACCCCTCCACTTT. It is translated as CASSYSRTGMGLGSPLHF.

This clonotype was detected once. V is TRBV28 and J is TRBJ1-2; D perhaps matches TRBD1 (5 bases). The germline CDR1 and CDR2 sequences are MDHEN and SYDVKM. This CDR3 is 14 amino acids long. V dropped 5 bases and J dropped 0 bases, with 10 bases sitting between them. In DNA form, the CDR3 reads TGTGCCAGCAGTCGGGGGGGGGCTAACTATGGCTACACCTTC. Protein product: CASSRGGANYGYTF.

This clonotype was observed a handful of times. CDR3 loop: CSAEPTSGTYNEQFF. CDR3 nucleotides: TGCAGTGCTGAGCCGACTAGCGGTACCTACAATGAGCAGTTCTTC. The chain combines TRBV20-1 with TRBJ2-1, with 9 bases lining up with TRBD2. Germline CDR1 and CDR2: DFQATT and SNEGSKA (reference sequence). CDR3 length: 15 amino acids. The ends lost 5 bases at V and 2 bases at J; junction bases unmatched: 7.

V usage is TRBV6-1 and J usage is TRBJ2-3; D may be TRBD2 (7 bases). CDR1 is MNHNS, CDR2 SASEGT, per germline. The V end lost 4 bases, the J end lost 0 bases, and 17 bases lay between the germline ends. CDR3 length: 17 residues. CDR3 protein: CASSVLNRGASTDTQYF. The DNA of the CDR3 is TGTGCCAGCAGTGTTCTGAATCGGGGGGCTAGCACAGATACGCAGTATTTT.

For the CDR3, the DNA is TGTGCCAGCAGCTTAGGACAGGGGGCTGCAGATACGCAGTATTTT. Amino acid sequence: CASSLGQGAADTQYF. V is TRBV5-8 and J is TRBJ2-3, with 11 bases that match TRBD1. The CDR3 length is 15 residues. The V segment lost 2 bases and the J segment 4 bases; nucleotides outside the gene matches: 3. CDR1 is SGHTS and CDR2 is YDEGEE in the germline V gene. Full variable domain (missing parts from reference TRBV5-8 and TRBJ2-3): EAGVTQSPTHLIKTRGQQATLRCSPISGHTSVYWYQQALGLGLQFLLWYDEGEERNRGNFPPRFSGRQFPNYSSELNVNALELEDSALYLCASSLGQGAADTQYFGPGTRLTVL.